This T cell receptor (beta chain) is from a study of blood T cell repertoires in COVID-19. The overall study: There were acute and convalescent COVID-19 samples, and they came from the United States, Italy and Spain.

Profiled with immunoSEQ multiplex PCR; TCRdb holds only in-frame clones, not every one. The sample has 140,000 or so clones, around 85% seen once; the top ten hold 9.2%. Germline trimming cut 3 bases from V and 8 bases from J; bases unmatched to any gene: 7. CDR3 length: 14 amino acids. Germline values: CDR1 LGHDT, CDR2 YNNKEL (reference sequence). Membership in each cohort depended on participant-reported clinical history. Among Cohort 3 donors, those recovered had two negative PCRs, clearance, or symptom resolution. The TCR comes from a man in his forties or fifties who had recovered from COVID-19. The sequenced sample was PBMCs or T cells enriched from blood (not recorded which). V and J are TRBV3-1 (or the pseudogene TRBV3-2) and TRBJ1-2; 9 bases align to TRBD1. Here the CDR3 reads CASSHRDRVQGYTF. Here the CDR3 DNA reads TGTGCCAGCAGCCACAGGGACAGGGTCCAGGGCTACACCTTC.